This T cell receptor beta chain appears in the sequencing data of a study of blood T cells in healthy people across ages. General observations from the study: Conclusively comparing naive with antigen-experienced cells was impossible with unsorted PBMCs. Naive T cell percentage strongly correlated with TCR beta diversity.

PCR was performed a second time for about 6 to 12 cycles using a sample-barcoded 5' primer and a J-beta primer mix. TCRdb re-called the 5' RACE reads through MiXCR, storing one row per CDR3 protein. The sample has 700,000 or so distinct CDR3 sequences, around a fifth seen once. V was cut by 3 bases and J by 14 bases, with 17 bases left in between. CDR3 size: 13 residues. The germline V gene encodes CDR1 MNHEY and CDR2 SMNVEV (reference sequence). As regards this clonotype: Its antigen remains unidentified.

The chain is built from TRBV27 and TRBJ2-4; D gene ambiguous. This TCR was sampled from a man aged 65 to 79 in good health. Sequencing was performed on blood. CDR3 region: CASSFGTEFPKYF. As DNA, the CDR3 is TGTGCCAGCAGTTTTGGTACAGAATTCCCTAAGTACTTC.